This T cell receptor beta chain comes out of a study of regulatory T cells in long-lasting Graves disease (dated by TCRdb to about 2021). Concerning the study at large: To count as having persistent Graves' disease, a patient had to have received antithyroid drug treatment for over 5 years with TSH receptor autoantibodies remaining persistently positive. The study took place in China and was registered as a clinical trial. A total of around 35 samples were covered by TCR sequencing, comprising some 13 persistent and around 20 newly diagnosed Graves' disease patients. On average, persistent Graves' disease patients in the clinical cohort had been on antithyroid drugs for about 10.3 years. Persistent Graves' disease patients were compared with newly diagnosed Graves' disease patients by peripheral blood TCR sequencing and RNA sequencing. The paper as a whole reports these results and caveats: Persistent patients shared more public clonotypes among themselves (2,741) than newly diagnosed patients did (about 970). Preferential use of TRBV28, TRBJ1-2 and TRBJ2-5 was observed in persistent disease, whereas TRBV20-1 and TRBJ2-1 were favored in newly diagnosed disease. The study examined only peripheral blood because the primary lesion, thyroid tissue, could not be accessed. Compared with newly diagnosed patients, patients with persistent Graves' disease had lower TCR Shannon entropy and fewer highly expanded clones, which suggests clonal expansion. Sequencing and analysis were limited to the TCR beta chain. The small sample size was acknowledged by the authors as a limitation that may reduce accuracy.

This clonotype occurred a few times. Its recognized antigen is unknown. Base qualities were left out, and no much larger clone turns up one base away. Library preparation used multiplex PCR. Sequenced using an Illumina HiSeq 4000. iRepertoire HTBI primers and Arm-PCR amplification of CDR3 regions were used to construct TCR beta libraries. Gel purification was performed on PCR products prior to sequencing. The source study handled its data this way. Across samples, around 62 TRBV and 15 or so TRBJ segments were identified and used for gene usage analysis of CDR3 amino acid clonotypes. COPE and FqMerger were used to merge filtered high-quality paired reads into contigs. BLAST was used to align contigs to IMGT TRBV, TRBD and TRBJ reference genes, with CDR3 defined following IMGT. Any clonotype with a frequency above 0.1% was counted as a highly expanded clone. Repertoire diversity was measured by Shannon entropy, and V-J evenness by the Gini coefficient. A clonotype was considered public if more than one individual shared it. In TCRdb, the public reads were trimmed at Q25 with fastp and aligned with MiXCR, with productive beta chains retained. For every CDR3 protein sequence, its rows merge into one entry that carries the most common genes and DNA. TCRdb's processing, not the authors' own work, is the source of the V and J calls. Recorded for this sample are approximately 400,000 distinct CDR3 sequences; less than 25% of them occurred a single time. The leading ten clones occupy roughly 30% of the sample.

The sample's time point, from its label and the paper: persistent/refractory GD, antithyroid drugs over 5 years with positive TRAb. For both TCR sequencing and RNA sequencing, RNA was extracted from PBMCs using TRIzol. The diagnosis of Graves' disease was made according to American Thyroid Association guidelines. The patients came from an endocrinology department in Xi'an, China. Each patient gave around 9 milliliters of peripheral blood, collected in an EDTA anticoagulant tube. PBMCs were isolated by Ficoll Paque Plus density gradient separation without further T cell sorting. An Agilent 2100 Bioanalyzer and agarose gel were used to check RNA quality, and a NanoDrop 2000 was used to measure RNA concentration. Trimming costs V 5 bases and J 7 bases, and their ends lie 11 bases apart. The germline V gene encodes CDR1 SGHTA and CDR2 FQGNSA. Reading from cysteine to phenylalanine, the CDR3 counts 12 amino acids. Only CDR3 DNA is held: 36 bases, read in frame from base 1.

The V gene is TRBV7-2 and the J gene is TRBJ1-2; no confident D gene assignment can be made. The starting material was peripheral blood mononuclear cells (PBMCs), obtained when the disease was refractory, from a patient treated with antithyroid drugs. The sequence came from a female donor with Graves disease. The CDR3 protein sequence reads: CASSRGVGGYTF. The DNA sequence follows: TGTGCCAGCAGCCGCGGGGTAGGTGGCTACACCTTC.